This record covers a single TCR beta chain. The target antigen is unknown. The sample is drawn from a study of cytomegalovirus exposure and HLA in healthy donors. The length of the CDR3 is 16 residues. CDR1 is SGDLS, CDR2 YYNGEE, per germline. The junction had 10 bases not matched to a gene; V was cut back by 4 bases and J by 1 base. Use of 60 Vbeta and 13 Jbeta primers characterized the PCR. Clones were sequenced by immunoSEQ multiplex PCR, and TCRdb holds only the in-frame ones, with some missing. The sample has approximately 50,000 clones; around 81% are singletons. Notes on the study in general: Upon later analysis, TCR association rates were observed to vary by HLA locus, being highest for DRB1 and lowest for HLA-C. Researchers counted around 170 TCR beta chains as cytomegalovirus-associated.

Sequenced input: PBMCs. The rearrangement links TRBV9 to TRBJ1-1, with 7 bases aligning to TRBD1. The origin of this receptor is a young man in good health and CMV-seropositive. CDR3 residues: CASSTRQGAPNTEAFF. The CDR3, as DNA: TGTGCCAGCAGCACCCGACAGGGAGCCCCGAACACTGAAGCTTTCTTT.